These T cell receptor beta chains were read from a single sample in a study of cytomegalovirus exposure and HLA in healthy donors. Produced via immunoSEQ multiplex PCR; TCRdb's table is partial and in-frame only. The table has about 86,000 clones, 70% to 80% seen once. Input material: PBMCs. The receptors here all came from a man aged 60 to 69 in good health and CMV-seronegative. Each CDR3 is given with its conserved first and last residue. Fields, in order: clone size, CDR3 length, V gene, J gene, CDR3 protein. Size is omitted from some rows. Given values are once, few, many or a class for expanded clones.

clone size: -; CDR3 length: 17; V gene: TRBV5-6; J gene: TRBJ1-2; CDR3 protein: CASSLGAYRTLPYGYTF
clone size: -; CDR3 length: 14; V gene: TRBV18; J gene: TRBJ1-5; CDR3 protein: CASSRRGSNQPQHF
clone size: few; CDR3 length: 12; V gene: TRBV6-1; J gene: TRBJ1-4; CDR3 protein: CASSETGEKLFF
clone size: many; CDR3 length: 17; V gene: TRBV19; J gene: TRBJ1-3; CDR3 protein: CASSRAGGLFPGNTIYF
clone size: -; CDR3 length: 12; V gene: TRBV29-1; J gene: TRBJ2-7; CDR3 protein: CSVRGARGEQYF
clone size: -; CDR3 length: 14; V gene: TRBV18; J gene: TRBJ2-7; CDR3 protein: CASSPRQGSYEQYF
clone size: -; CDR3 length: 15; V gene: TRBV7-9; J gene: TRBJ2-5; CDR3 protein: CASSGRTTGEETQYF
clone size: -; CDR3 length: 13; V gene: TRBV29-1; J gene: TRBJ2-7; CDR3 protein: CSVEGTDPYEQYF
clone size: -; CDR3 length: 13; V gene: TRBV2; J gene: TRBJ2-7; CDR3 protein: CASSVQGGSEQYF
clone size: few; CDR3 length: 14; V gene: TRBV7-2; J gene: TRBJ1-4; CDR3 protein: CASSRDRGDEKLFF
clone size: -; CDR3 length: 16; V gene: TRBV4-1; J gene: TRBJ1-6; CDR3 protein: CASSQESGTGTSPLHF
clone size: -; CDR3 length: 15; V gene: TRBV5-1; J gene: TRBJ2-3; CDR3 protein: CASSWDRGGTDTQYF
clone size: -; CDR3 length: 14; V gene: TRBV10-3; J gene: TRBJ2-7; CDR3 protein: CAISESSGGREQYF
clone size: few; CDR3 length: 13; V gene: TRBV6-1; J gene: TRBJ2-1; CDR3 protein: CASSVSGGPEQFF
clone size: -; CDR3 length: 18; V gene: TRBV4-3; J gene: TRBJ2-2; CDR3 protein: CASSHDIGTAANTGELFF
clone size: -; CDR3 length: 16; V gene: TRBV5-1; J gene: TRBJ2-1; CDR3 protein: CASSLQMTSVYNEQFF
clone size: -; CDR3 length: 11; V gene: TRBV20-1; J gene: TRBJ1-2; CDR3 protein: CSAIDRNGYTF
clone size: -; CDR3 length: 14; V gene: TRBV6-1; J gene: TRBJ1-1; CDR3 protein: CASQVREMGTEAFF
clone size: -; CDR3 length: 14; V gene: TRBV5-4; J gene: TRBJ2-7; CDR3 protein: CASSGDRDHYEQYF
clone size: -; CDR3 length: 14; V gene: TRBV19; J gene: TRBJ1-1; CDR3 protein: CASSVGTTTPEAFF
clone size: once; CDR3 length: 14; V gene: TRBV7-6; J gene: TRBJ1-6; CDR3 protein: CASSQGIYNSPLHF
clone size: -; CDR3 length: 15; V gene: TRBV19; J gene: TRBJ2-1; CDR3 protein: CASSRKREGYNEQFF
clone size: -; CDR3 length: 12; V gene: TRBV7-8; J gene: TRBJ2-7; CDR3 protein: CASSLLDYEQYF
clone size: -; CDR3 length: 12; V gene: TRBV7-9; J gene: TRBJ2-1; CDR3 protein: CASSRLENEQFF
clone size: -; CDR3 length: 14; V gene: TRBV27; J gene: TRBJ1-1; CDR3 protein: CASAGGTGREAAFF
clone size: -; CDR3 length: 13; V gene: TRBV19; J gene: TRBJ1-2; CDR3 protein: CASQQGAVTGYTF
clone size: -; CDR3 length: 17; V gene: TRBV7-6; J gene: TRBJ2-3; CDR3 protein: CASSLLSGGDSTDTQYF
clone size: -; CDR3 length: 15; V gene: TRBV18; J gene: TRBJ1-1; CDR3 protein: CASSIEGQGVVEAFF
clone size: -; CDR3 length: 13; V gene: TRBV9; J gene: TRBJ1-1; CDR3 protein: CASSRDSSTEAFF
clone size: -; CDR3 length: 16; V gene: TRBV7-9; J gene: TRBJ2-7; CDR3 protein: CASSLANTGGFWEQYF
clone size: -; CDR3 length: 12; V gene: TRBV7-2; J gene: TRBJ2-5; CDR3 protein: CASSLASETQYF
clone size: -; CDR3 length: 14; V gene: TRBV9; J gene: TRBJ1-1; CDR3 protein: CASSTSGTGTEAFF
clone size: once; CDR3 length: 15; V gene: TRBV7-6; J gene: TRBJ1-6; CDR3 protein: CASSNRDRDNSPLHF
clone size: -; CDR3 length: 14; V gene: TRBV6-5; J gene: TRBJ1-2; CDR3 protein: CASSHRQGQTFYTF
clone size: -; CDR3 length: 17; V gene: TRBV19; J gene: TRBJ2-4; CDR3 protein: CASSKGTPGGTENIQYF
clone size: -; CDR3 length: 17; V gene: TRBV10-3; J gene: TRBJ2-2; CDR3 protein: CASHRQPAGGRSGELFF
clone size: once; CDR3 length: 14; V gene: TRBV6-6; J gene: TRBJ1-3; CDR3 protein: CASSATASGNTIYF
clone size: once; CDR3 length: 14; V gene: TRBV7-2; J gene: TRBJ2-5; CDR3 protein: CASSSQQGQETQYF
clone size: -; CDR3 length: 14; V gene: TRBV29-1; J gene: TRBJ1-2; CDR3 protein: CSVEVRGVVGGYTF
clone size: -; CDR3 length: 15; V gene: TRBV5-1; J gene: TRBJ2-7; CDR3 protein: CASSLGLAFEGEQYF
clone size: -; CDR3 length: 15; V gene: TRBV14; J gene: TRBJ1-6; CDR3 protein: CASSQDVVENSPLHF
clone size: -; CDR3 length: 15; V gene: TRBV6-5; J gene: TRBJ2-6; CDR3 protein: CASWRETAGANVLTF
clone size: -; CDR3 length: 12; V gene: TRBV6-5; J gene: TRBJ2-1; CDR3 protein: CATSTNYNEQFF
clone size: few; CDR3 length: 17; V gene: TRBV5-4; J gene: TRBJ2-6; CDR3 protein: CASSPPRQGAGANVLTF
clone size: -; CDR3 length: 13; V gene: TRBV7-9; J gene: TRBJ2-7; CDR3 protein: CASSRGQDYEQYF
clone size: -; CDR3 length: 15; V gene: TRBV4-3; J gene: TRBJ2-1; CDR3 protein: CASSRSSGTYNEQFF
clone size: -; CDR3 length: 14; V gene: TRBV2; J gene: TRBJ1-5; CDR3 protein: CASRGQGLNQPQHF
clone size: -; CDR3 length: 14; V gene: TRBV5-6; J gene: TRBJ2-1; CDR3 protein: CASSWDNSYNEQFF
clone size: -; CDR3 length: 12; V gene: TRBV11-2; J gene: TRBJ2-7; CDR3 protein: CASSLGEKEQYF
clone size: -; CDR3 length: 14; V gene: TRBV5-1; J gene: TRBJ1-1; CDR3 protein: CASSLADRNTEAFF
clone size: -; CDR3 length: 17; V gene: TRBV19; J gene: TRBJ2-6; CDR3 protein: CASSPRPVGVGANVLTF
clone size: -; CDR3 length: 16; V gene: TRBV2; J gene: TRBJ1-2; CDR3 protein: CASSGDRGLIGYGYTF
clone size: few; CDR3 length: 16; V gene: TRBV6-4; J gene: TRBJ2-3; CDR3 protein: CASSDLTSGSTDTQYF
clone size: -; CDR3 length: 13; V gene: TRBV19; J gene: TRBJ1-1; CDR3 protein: CASDNRQNTEAFF
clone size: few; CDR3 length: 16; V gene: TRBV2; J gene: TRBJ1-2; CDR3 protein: CASSLGPGTGFDGYTF
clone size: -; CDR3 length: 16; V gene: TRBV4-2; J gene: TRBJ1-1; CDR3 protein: CASSQVGGPLNTEAFF
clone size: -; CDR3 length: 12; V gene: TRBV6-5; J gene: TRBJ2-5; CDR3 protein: CASSYEGETQYF
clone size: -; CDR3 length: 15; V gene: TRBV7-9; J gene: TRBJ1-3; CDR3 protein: CASRPPGRSGNTIYF
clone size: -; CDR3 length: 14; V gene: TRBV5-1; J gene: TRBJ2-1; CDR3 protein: CASSGSSSYNEQFF
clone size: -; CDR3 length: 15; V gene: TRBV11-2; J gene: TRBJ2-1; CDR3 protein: CASSFNGGIGNEQFF